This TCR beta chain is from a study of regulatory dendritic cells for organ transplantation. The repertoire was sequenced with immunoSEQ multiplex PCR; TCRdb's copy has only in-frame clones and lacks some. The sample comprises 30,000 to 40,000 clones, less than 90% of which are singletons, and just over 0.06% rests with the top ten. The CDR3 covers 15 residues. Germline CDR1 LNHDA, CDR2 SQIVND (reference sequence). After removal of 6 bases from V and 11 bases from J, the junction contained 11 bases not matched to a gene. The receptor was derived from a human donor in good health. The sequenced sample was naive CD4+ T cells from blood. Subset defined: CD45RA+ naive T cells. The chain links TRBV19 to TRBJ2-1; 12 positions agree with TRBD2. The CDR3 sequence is CASRPTSGGPLKQFF. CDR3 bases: TGTGCCAGTAGACCGACTAGCGGGGGCCCCTTAAAGCAGTTCTTC.